The TCR beta chain under discussion was sequenced for a study of blood T cell repertoires in COVID-19. Study processing details: For nucleated cells, counts were estimated from reference gene primer amplification. Clones were read by immunoSEQ multiplex PCR, and TCRdb kept only the in-frame ones, dropping some. V, J and clone size are those of that table, while D and trimming were read from the DNA. The sample has around 300,000 clones; around 88% are singletons. Per the germline V gene, CDR1 is LNHDA and CDR2 is SQIVND (reference sequence). The ends were cut back, 3 bases at V and 3 bases at J, with 9 bases in the middle. The CDR3 contains 13 residues.

Sequencing was carried out using peripheral blood. This receptor was taken from a woman under 40 who had recovered from COVID-19. This sequence joins TRBV19 and TRBJ2-7; D perhaps matches TRBD2 (5 bases). The CDR3, as DNA: TGTGCCAGTAGTATTTCGACTAACTACGAGCAGTACTTC. Translated: CASSISTNYEQYF. The variable domain in full, with the rest retrieved from reference TRBV19 and TRBJ2-7, is DGGITQSPKYLFRKEGQNVTLSCEQNLNHDAMYWYRQDPGQGLRLIYYSQIVNDFQKGDIAEGYSVSREKKESFPLTVTSAQKNPTAFYLCASSISTNYEQYFGPGTRLTVT.